The rows below give T cell receptor beta chains drawn from one sample of a study of a mutant IDH1 vaccine in newly diagnosed glioma. Using immunoSEQ multiplex PCR, the repertoire was profiled, and TCRdb retains in-frame clones only, with some absent. In the table there are about 58,000 clones, around 80% of which are singletons. These TCRs are of unknown antigen specificity. Sample: PBMCs, taken from a glioma patient whose treatment included an IDH1 peptide vaccine. Every receptor here comes from a woman in her forties or fifties with glioma. CDR3s leave out the opening cysteine and the closing phenylalanine or tryptophan.

v_gene	len	j_gene	CDR3aa
TRBV5-1	11	TRBJ1-2	ASSLVRSEVYT
TRBV28	15	TRBJ2-4	ASSLFTRGGGKNIQY
TRBV19	13	TRBJ1-5	ASSINRGINQPQH
TRBV11-2	14	TRBJ1-6	ASSLSVTGYNSPLH
TRBV27	12	TRBJ1-2	ASSGGTGSVGYT
TRBV15	11	TRBJ2-7	ATSREIASEQY
TRBV5-1	10	TRBJ2-5	ASSLNIETQY
TRBV9	13	TRBJ2-3	ASSVVGVSTDTQY
TRBV19	12	TRBJ2-5	ASRSASWKETQY
TRBV5-4	12	TRBJ2-7	ASSGRVGNYEQY
TRBV7-9	11	TRBJ2-1	ASSYGGNNEQF
TRBV2	10	TRBJ1-1	ASKGVNTEAF
TRBV4-2	14	TRBJ1-4	ASSQGTGATNEKLF
TRBV6-5	14	TRBJ1-1	ASSYSKWVGNTEAF
TRBV20-1	8	TRBJ2-7	SASSYEQY
TRBV6-1	11	TRBJ2-6	ASSRTGANVLT
TRBV19	13	TRBJ1-5	ASSTGTASNQPQH
TRBV6-1	13	TRBJ2-3	ASRRANGGTDTQY
TRBV9	12	TRBJ1-1	ASSGTGRDTEAF
TRBV6-1	16	TRBJ1-2	ASSARPDRYNTNYGYT
TRBV5-4	11	TRBJ1-3	ASSLDIGNTIY
TRBV29-1	8	TRBJ1-1	SVATGSAF
TRBV25-1	11	TRBJ1-3	ASSEYKGNTIY
TRBV7-2	13	TRBJ1-4	ASSLEAPTNEKLF
TRBV5-8	12	TRBJ1-5	ASSSRRQPEPQH
TRBV5-1	8	TRBJ2-7	ASSLSEQY
TRBV6-5	11	TRBJ1-1	ASSEGMNTEAF
TRBV6-1	11	TRBJ1-4	ASSASGSEKLF
TRBV6-6	12	TRBJ2-7	ASSYDQGAYEQY
TRBV5-6	11	TRBJ1-2	ASSQDRGYGYT
TRBV20-1	9	TRBJ1-2	SAVRDSGYT
TRBV5-5	11	TRBJ1-6	ASSLNRDKPLH
TRBV15	17	TRBJ2-7	ATSRERDRPGGSSYEQY
TRBV4-3	13	TRBJ1-2	ASSLDRGSSYGYT
TRBV5-1	12	TRBJ2-1	ASSLGQGANEQF
TRBV5-1	14	TRBJ2-7	ASSLAWGRKTYEQY
TRBV7-3	11	TRBJ1-1	ASSVDRNTEAF
TRBV5-1	11	TRBJ1-6	ASSLDPNSPLH
TRBV30	14	TRBJ2-3	AWSAPGTGGTDTQY
TRBV5-1	13	TRBJ2-7	ASSPGRDRENEQY
TRBV6-5	13	TRBJ2-3	ASSTAGGLADTQY
TRBV4-2	13	TRBJ1-4	ASSQGSRIDEKLF
TRBV5-1	9	TRBJ2-1	ASSPGSEQF
TRBV5-1	13	TRBJ1-4	ASRGRGATHEKLF
TRBV12-5	11	TRBJ1-1	ASGLMTATEAF